The 30 T cell receptor beta chains below all came from one sample that was sequenced in a study of Ad26.COV2.S vaccination and SARS-CoV-2 variants (dated by TCRdb to the early 2020s). The intended sense of this specimen's treatment or condition label: 15 to 20 received Ad26.COV2.S at low or high dose, single or two shots; five or six received placebo; per-sample allocation not given. Repertoires of vaccine and placebo recipients were sequenced from samples taken on day 63 after the first injection. Library preparation employed the immunoSEQ multiplex PCR assay. TCRdb obtained this table from immuneACCESS and retained in-frame rearrangements with V and J assigned. These tables miss some clones; where compared with another copy, unresolved V genes account for less than half of the shortfall, and the remainder is unexplained. The sample records about 440,000 clones, 90% of which are singletons. Roughly 4.3% of the sample lies in the top ten.

Here the sequenced sample was peripheral blood, taken in a trial of Ad26.COV2.S vaccine versus placebo. Every receptor here comes from a person aged 18-65 years who received the Ad26.COV2.S COVID-19 vaccine or a placebo.

The J gene is TRBJ1-1, the V gene TRBV28, with D perhaps TRBD1 (6 bases). The CDR3 covers 13 residues. CDR1 MDHEN and CDR2 SYDVKM come from the germline V gene. V lost 5 bases, J lost 8 bases, and 15 bases lay in between. The CDR3 DNA is TGTGCCAGCAGTACCACCGGACAGAGAGAAGCTTTCTTT. Translating it yields CASSTTGQREAFF.

The chain is built from TRBV29-1 and TRBJ1-1; D is perhaps TRBD1 (5 bases). Looked up from germline, CDR1 is SQVTM and CDR2 is ANQGSEA. This CDR3 spans 14 amino acids. V gave up 6 bases and J gave up 7 bases, with 21 bases separating them. Here the CDR3 reads CSVLRDLSGGEAFF. DNA for the CDR3: TGCAGCGTCCTTAGGGATTTATCTGGGGGTGAAGCTTTCTTT.

V gene TRBV7-9 combines with J gene TRBJ1-1; 7 nucleotides match TRBD1. Losses at the gene ends were 5 bases for V and 3 bases for J; bases not matched to a gene: 6. Germline assignment: CDR1 SEHNR and CDR2 FQNEAQ (reference sequence). This CDR3 comprises 14 residues. DNA for the CDR3: TGTGCCAGCAGCCCCGCCCAGGGGGACACTGAAGCTTTCTTT. Translation gives CASSPAQGDTEAFF.

This sequence joins TRBV27 and TRBJ1-3; unclear D gene. The CDR3 length is 14 residues. V gave up 9 bases and J gave up 0 bases, with 12 bases separating them. CDR1 and CDR2 (germline): MNHEY, SMNVEV (reference sequence). The CDR3 protein is CASNERYSGNTIYF. CDR3 DNA sequence: TGTGCCAGTAATGAGAGATACTCTGGAAACACCATATATTTT.

The chain combines TRBV29-1 with TRBJ2-2; TRBD1 matches 7 bases. With 8 bases clipped from V and 1 base from J, the junction kept 4 bases outside the gene matches. The germline V gene has CDR1 SQVTM and CDR2 ANQGSEA. This CDR3 spans 13 amino acids. The CDR3 region is CSSRTGNTGELFF. The CDR3 nucleotides read TGCAGCTCCCGGACAGGGAACACCGGGGAGCTGTTTTTT.

The genes are TRBV13 and TRBJ2-1, with 13 bases aligning to TRBD2. The CDR3 loop spans 22 amino acids. Germline V CDR1 and CDR2: PRHDT, FYEKMQ (reference sequence). V lost 5 bases to trimming and J lost 0 bases; unmatched junction nucleotides: 19. CDR3 DNA sequence: TGTGCCAGCAGCCCACCCCCTAAACTAGCGGGAGGGTCCCAGAGCTCCTACAATGAGCAGTTCTTC. As protein: CASSPPPKLAGGSQSSYNEQFF.

The chain is built from TRBV5-4 and TRBJ1-1; tentative D call: TRBD1 (5 bases). V shed 3 bases and J shed 5 bases, with 8 bases lying between them. The CDR3 runs 12 residues. Germline CDR1 reads SGHNT; CDR2 reads YYREEE (reference sequence). The CDR3 sequence is CASSSGLTEAFF. As DNA, the CDR3 is TGTGCCAGCAGCTCAGGGTTGACTGAAGCTTTCTTT.

The chain links TRBV4-2 to TRBJ1-6, with 7 bases that match TRBD1. Germline V gene lookup returns CDR1 LGHNA and CDR2 YNFKEQ. Trimming took 4 bases from V and 5 from J; bases not matched to a gene: 5. This CDR3 comprises 15 residues. The CDR3, as DNA: TGTGCCAGCAGCCTTGGGACAGTCGATAATTCACCCCTCCACTTT. It specifies CASSLGTVDNSPLHF.

The chain couples TRBV9 to TRBJ1-1, with unresolved D. The germline V gene has CDR1 SGDLS and CDR2 YYNGEE. CDR3 length equals 15 residues. The germline V and J ends were trimmed by 0 bases and 2 bases, with 11 bases remaining between them. The CDR3 region is CASSVEVTLNTEAFF. The DNA of the CDR3 is TGTGCCAGCAGCGTAGAGGTTACCTTAAACACTGAAGCTTTCTTT.

The chain links TRBV7-3 to TRBJ2-1, with TRBD1 matching 10 bases. The V segment lost 5 bases and the J segment 4 bases; nucleotides outside the gene matches: 5. CDR3 length: 15 amino acids. Germline lookup yields CDR1 SGHTA and CDR2 FQGTGA. CDR3 in amino acids: CASSPRQGAYNEQFF. The CDR3 DNA follows: TGTGCCAGCAGCCCAAGACAGGGGGCTTACAATGAGCAGTTCTTC. Full variable domain (outside the CDR3, taken from reference TRBV7-3 and TRBJ2-1): GAGVSQTPSNKVTEKGKYVELRCDPISGHTALYWYRQSLGQGPEFLIYFQGTGAADDSGLPNDRFFAVRPEGSVSTLKIQRTERGDSAVYLCASSPRQGAYNEQFFGPGTRLTVL.

The chain's CDR3 is CASSQGTAGEPQHF. In nucleotides, the CDR3 is TGTGCCAGCAGCCAAGGGACGGCGGGGGAGCCCCAGCATTTT. The chain combines TRBV7-9 with TRBJ1-5, with D tentatively TRBD1 (5 bases). Deletions cut 5 bases from V and 8 bases from J, with 16 bases between. The CDR3 contains 14 residues. Germline V gene lookup returns CDR1 SEHNR and CDR2 FQNEAQ (reference sequence).

This clone has more than one count but fewer than ten. V is TRBV7-2 and J is TRBJ2-2; a weak D match, TRBD2 (5 bases). Germline loops: CDR1 SGHTA, CDR2 FQGNSA. This CDR3 is 15 amino acids long. Trimming took 5 bases from V and 1 from J, leaving 11 bases between them. The CDR3 coding sequence is TGTGCCAGCAGCAGCAGCGGCAGGAACACCGGGGAGCTGTTTTTT. The encoded protein is CASSSSGRNTGELFF.

The V gene is TRBV27, the J gene TRBJ1-5, with TRBD1 matching 8 bases. V trimming: 5 bases; J trimming: 6 bases; junction bases outside the gene matches: 9. The CDR3 covers 15 residues. Germline lookup yields CDR1 MNHEY and CDR2 SMNVEV (reference sequence). The CDR3 region is CASSKQGGPFQPQHF. As DNA, the CDR3 is TGTGCCAGCAGTAAACAGGGGGGGCCTTTTCAGCCCCAGCATTTT.

The J gene is TRBJ2-5, the V gene TRBV14, with D maybe TRBD1 (5 bases). The CDR3 spans 16 residues. V shed 0 bases and J shed 3 bases, with 14 bases lying between them. The germline gives CDR1 SGHDN, CDR2 FVKESK. CDR3 protein: CASSQEAGFSEETQYF. The CDR3 DNA reads TGTGCCAGCAGCCAAGAGGCAGGGTTCAGCGAAGAGACCCAGTACTTC.

The chain links TRBV6-2 or TRBV6-3 to TRBJ2-7; D ambiguous. V was clipped by 0 bases and J by 3 bases, with 15 bases between them. Germline-derived CDR1 and CDR2 are MNHEY and SVGEGT. The length of the CDR3 is 16 residues. CDR3 coding DNA: TGTGCCAGCAGTTACTCGAAGAGTGGCAGATTCTACGAGCAGTACTTC. It codes for CASSYSKSGRFYEQYF.

J is TRBJ2-6 and V is TRBV9; 7 bases are a match to TRBD1. Germline V gene sequence: CDR1 SGDLS, CDR2 YYNGEE. The CDR3 is 15 amino acids. V trimming: 4 bases; J trimming: 10 bases; junction bases outside the gene matches: 11. The chain's CDR3 is CASSRALGTDNVLTF. The CDR3 DNA reads as TGTGCCAGCAGCCGCGCCCTTGGGACAGATAACGTCCTGACTTTC.

The CDR3 sequence: CASSSTGTRGVSNEQFF. The DNA for the CDR3 is TGCGCCAGCAGCTCGACCGGGACTAGAGGCGTGAGCAATGAGCAGTTCTTC. The gene calls are TRBV5-1 and TRBJ2-1, with TRBD2 identical over 8 bases. Trimming removed 3 bases from V and 6 bases from J; junction bases left unmatched: 14. The germline V gene has CDR1 SGHRS and CDR2 YFSETQ. CDR3 length: 17 amino acids.

This clone has just one count. This chain joins TRBV27 and TRBJ1-5, with D possibly matching TRBD1 (5 bases). Per germline, CDR1 MNHEY and CDR2 SMNVEV (reference sequence). The CDR3 runs 14 residues. V dropped 2 bases and J dropped 2 bases, with 7 bases sitting between them. CDR3 region: CASSLQGGNQPQHF. The CDR3 DNA follows: TGTGCCAGCAGTTTACAGGGAGGCAATCAGCCCCAGCATTTT.

This clone showed up just once. Other DNA sequences of this sample code for an identical CDR3. V is TRBV28 and J is TRBJ2-7, with a tentative D call TRBD1 (5 bases). Germline V gives CDR1 MDHEN, CDR2 SYDVKM. V gave up 5 bases and J gave up 2 bases, with 10 bases separating them. This CDR3 contains 13 residues. CDR3 DNA sequence: TGTGCCAGCAGTAGTCAGGGCGCCTACGAGCAGTACTTC. It translates to CASSSQGAYEQYF.

CDR3 loop: CASRSPGSSSNEQFF. Here the CDR3 DNA reads TGCGCCAGCAGGTCACCGGGATCCTCCAGCAATGAGCAGTTCTTC. The rearrangement uses TRBV5-1 and TRBJ2-1; D perhaps matches TRBD2 (5 bases). Between the trimmed V and J ends, which lost 5 bases and 6 bases, there was a span of 18 bases. CDR3 length equals 15 residues. CDR1 is SGHRS and CDR2 is YFSETQ in the germline V gene.

The V call is TRBV5-5, the J call TRBJ2-3, with D possibly TRBD1 on 6 matching bases. The CDR3 loop spans 14 amino acids. V shed 2 bases and J shed 1 base, with 8 bases lying between them. Germline lookup yields CDR1 SGHKS and CDR2 YYEKEE (reference sequence). In DNA form, the CDR3 reads TGTGCCAGCAGCTTTAACAGGGGCACAGATACGCAGTATTTT. It encodes CASSFNRGTDTQYF.

This chain links TRBV29-1 with TRBJ1-4, with D perhaps TRBD1 (6 bases). The CDR3 loop spans 13 amino acids. Germline V gene sequence: CDR1 SQVTM, CDR2 ANQGSEA. V was clipped by 4 bases and J by 8 bases, with 14 bases between them. The chain's CDR3 is CSVVQQGQEKLFF. For the CDR3, the DNA is TGCAGCGTTGTGCAACAGGGTCAAGAAAAACTGTTTTTT. Full variable domain (outside the CDR3, taken from reference TRBV29-1 and TRBJ1-4): SAVISQKPSRDICQRGTSLTIQCQVDSQVTMMFWYRQQPGQSLTLIATANQGSEATYESGFVIDKFPISRPNLTFSTLTVSNMSPEDSSIYLCSVVQQGQEKLFFGSGTQLSVL.

The genes are TRBV9 and TRBJ2-5; 14 bases map to TRBD2. The CDR3 covers 17 residues. Trimming removed 3 bases from V and 5 bases from J; junction bases left unmatched: 9. CDR1 is SGDLS and CDR2 is YYNGEE in the germline V gene. CDR3 loop: CASSEGGTSGSRETQYF. CDR3 nucleotides: TGTGCCAGCAGCGAGGGAGGGACTAGCGGGAGTAGGGAGACCCAGTACTTC. Filled out from reference TRBV9 and TRBJ2-5, the complete variable domain reads DSGVTQTPKHLITATGQRVTLRCSPRSGDLSVYWYQQSLDQGLQFLIQYYNGEERAKGNILERFSAQQFPDLHSELNLSSLELGDSALYFCASSEGGTSGSRETQYFGPGTRLLVL.

To note about this clone: Possible read error: a much larger clone is one base away. The chain recombines TRBV5-6 with TRBJ1-1, with 9 positions matching TRBD1. CDR3 length: 14 residues. V lost 3 bases and J lost 1; bases outside the gene matches: 1. Looked up from germline, CDR1 is SGHDT and CDR2 is YYEEEE. CDR3 sequence (DNA): TGTGCCAGCAGCTCGACAGGGGGGAACACTGAAGCTTTCTTT. Translation gives CASSSTGGNTEAFF. Complete variable domain (other parts from reference TRBV5-6 and TRBJ1-1): DAGVTQSPTHLIKTRGQQVTLRCSPKSGHDTVSWYQQALGQGPQFIFQYYEEEERQRGNFPDRFSGHQFPNYSSELNVNALLLGDSALYLCASSSTGGNTEAFFGQGTRLTVV.

In DNA, the CDR3 is TGTGCCAGCAGTTACCATCCAGGGACAGGGAATTCACCCCTCCACTTT. Translation gives CASSYHPGTGNSPLHF. This sequence joins TRBV6-6 and TRBJ1-6, with 9 bases lining up with TRBD1. The CDR3 is 16 amino acids. CDR1 and CDR2 (germline): MNHNY, SVGAGI (reference sequence). With 2 bases clipped from V and 7 bases from J, the junction kept 6 bases outside the gene matches.

The chain links TRBV10-3 to TRBJ2-2; 9 nucleotides match TRBD2. Germline CDR1 is ENHRY and CDR2 is SYGVKD. V dropped 4 bases and J dropped 5; count of bases not matched to a gene: 5. The CDR3 contains 15 residues. The CDR3 sequence is CAISAAGGGTGELFF. CDR3 nucleotide sequence: TGTGCCATCAGTGCAGCGGGGGGAGGGACCGGGGAGCTGTTTTTT.

A word on this clone: Other DNA sequences in the sample encode the same CDR3. The chain recombines TRBV11-2 with TRBJ2-7; tentative D call: TRBD1 (6 bases). This CDR3 has 14 amino acids. Germline V gives CDR1 SGHAT, CDR2 FQNNGV. V was shortened by 0 bases and J by 2 bases, with 8 bases between the two germline ends. CDR3: CASSLDPGAYEQYF. CDR3 DNA: TGTGCCAGCAGCTTAGATCCAGGGGCCTACGAGCAGTACTTC.

The rearrangement uses TRBV2 and TRBJ2-1, with D unresolved. The germline V gene encodes CDR1 SNHLY and CDR2 FYNNEI. Trimming removed 4 bases from V and 9 bases from J, with 4 bases in between. The CDR3 is 10 residues long. CDR3 amino acids: CASSVSEQFF. The CDR3 nucleotides read TGTGCCAGCAGTGTGAGTGAGCAGTTCTTC.

The chain has TRBV11-2 and TRBJ2-5; maybe TRBD1 (5 bases). Germline values: CDR1 SGHAT, CDR2 FQNNGV. CDR3 size: 15 residues. V was shortened by 1 base and J by 2 bases, with 11 bases between the two germline ends. The CDR3 is CASSLGLAGQETQYF. The DNA of the CDR3 is TGTGCCAGCAGCTTAGGTCTTGCAGGGCAAGAGACCCAGTACTTC.

The V call is TRBV28, the J call TRBJ1-5, with 7 bases fitting TRBD1. CDR3 length equals 14 residues. Trimming removed 8 bases from V and 4 bases from J; junction bases left unmatched: 8. Germline-derived CDR1 and CDR2 are MDHEN and SYDVKM. CDR3 bases: TGTGCCAGCCAGGGACAGATACCTAATCAGCCCCAGCATTTT. Its protein is CASQGQIPNQPQHF.